This T cell receptor beta chain was captured in a study of T cell responses to AZD1222 COVID-19 vaccine. The study, taken as a whole, reports: The sample set comprised mostly white British donors with more females, and clonal diversity was possibly underestimated.

CDR3 length: 14 amino acids. J lost 5 bases, V lost 7 bases, and 7 bases had no gene match. Germline V gene lookup returns CDR1 SNHLY and CDR2 FYNNEI. A word on this clone: The target antigen is unknown.

Repertoires were generated with immunoSEQ multiplex PCR, while TCRdb's copy carries only in-frame clones and drops some. This table holds 120,000 or so clones, 65% to 85% found once. The chain carries TRBV2 and TRBJ1-4, with 7 positions matching TRBD1. The starting material was peripheral blood, obtained on day 0 of AZD1222 vaccination. This sequence originates from an adult in good health. The CDR3 bases are TGTGCCAGCACCCAGATAGGGGGCAATGAAAAACTGTTTTTT. This gives the protein CASTQIGGNEKLFF. Variable domain in full (rest from reference TRBV2 and TRBJ1-4): EPEVTQTPSHQVTQMGQEVILRCVPISNHLYFYWYRQILGQKVEFLVSFYNNEISEKSEIFDDQFSVERPDGSNFTLKIRSTKLEDSAMYFCASTQIGGNEKLFFGSGTQLSVL.